The TCR beta chain under discussion was sequenced for a study of blood T cell repertoires in COVID-19. Study background: Sources were T cells, B-cell-depleted T cells, or PBMCs; the material itself was cDNA or gDNA.

Authors' analysis steps: Estimation of nucleated cell counts was performed using reference gene primer amplification. The protocol was immunoSEQ multiplex PCR, while the TCRdb copy is restricted to in-frame clones and leaves out a portion. D and trimming were read from the DNA, whereas the V and J calls and clone size are those reported in that table. The table shows fewer than 250,000 clones, with around four fifths occurring only once. The V gene end was trimmed by 4 bases and the J gene end by 10 bases; junction bases not matched to a gene: 8. This CDR3 spans 16 amino acids. The germline CDR1 and CDR2 sequences are MNHEY and SVGAGI. This clone was observed a handful of times.

The sequenced sample consisted of peripheral blood. The TCR was taken from a man younger than 40 with active or convalescent COVID-19. The chain couples TRBV6-5 to TRBJ1-6, with TRBD1 matching 12 bases. CDR3 sequence: CASSSGTGGARSPLHF. As DNA, the CDR3 is TGTGCCAGCAGTTCCGGGACAGGGGGCGCTCGGTCACCCCTCCACTTT.